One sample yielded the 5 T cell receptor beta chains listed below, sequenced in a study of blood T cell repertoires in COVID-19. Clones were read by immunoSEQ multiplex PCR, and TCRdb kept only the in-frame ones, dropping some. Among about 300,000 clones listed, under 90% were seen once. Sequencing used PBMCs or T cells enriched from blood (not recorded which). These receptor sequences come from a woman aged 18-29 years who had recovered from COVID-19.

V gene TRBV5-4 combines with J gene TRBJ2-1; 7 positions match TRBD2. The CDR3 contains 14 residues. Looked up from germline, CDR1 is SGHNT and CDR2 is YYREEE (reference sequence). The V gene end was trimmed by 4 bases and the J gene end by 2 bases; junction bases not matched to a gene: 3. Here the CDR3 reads CASSTAGAYNEQFF. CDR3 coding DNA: TGTGCCAGCAGCACGGCGGGGGCCTACAATGAGCAGTTCTTC.

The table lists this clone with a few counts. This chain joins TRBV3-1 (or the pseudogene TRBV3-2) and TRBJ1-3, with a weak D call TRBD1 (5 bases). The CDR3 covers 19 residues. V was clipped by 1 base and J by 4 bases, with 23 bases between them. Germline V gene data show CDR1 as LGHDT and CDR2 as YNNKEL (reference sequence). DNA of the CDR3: TGTGCCAGCAGCCAAGCCCTGACAGACCTAAGCAGCTTCGGAAACACCATATATTTT. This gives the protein CASSQALTDLSSFGNTIYF.

DNA for the CDR3: TGTGCCAGCAGTTTTTCGGCTAATGAAAAACTGTTTTTT. This sequence encodes CASSFSANEKLFF. The chain uses TRBV27 and TRBJ1-4; D not resolved. Germline V lookup: CDR1 MNHEY, CDR2 SMNVEV (reference sequence). CDR3 length: 13 residues. V was shortened by 3 bases and J by 3 bases, with 5 bases between the two germline ends.

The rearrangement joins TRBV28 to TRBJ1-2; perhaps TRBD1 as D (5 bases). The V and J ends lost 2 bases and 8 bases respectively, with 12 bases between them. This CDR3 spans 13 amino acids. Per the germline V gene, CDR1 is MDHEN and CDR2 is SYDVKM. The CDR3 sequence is CASSLTGSVGYTF. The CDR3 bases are TGTGCCAGCAGTTTAACAGGTTCAGTAGGCTACACCTTC.

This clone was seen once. Here the CDR3 DNA reads TGTGCCAGCAGCTTACGCGGGAGTAGCGATGAGCAGTTCTTC. Translation gives CASSLRGSSDEQFF. The V call is TRBV7-2, the J call TRBJ2-1; TRBD2 agrees at 7 bases. Looked up from germline, CDR1 is SGHTA and CDR2 is FQGNSA. V shed 2 bases and J 8 bases; nucleotides not matched to a gene: 6. There are 14 residues in the CDR3.